These 28 T cell receptor beta chains were sequenced from one sample in a study of blood T cell repertoires in COVID-19. The method was immunoSEQ multiplex PCR; TCRdb's version includes in-frame clones alone and lacks a portion of them. This sample has some 150,000 clones, with roughly 90% found just once. Material: peripheral blood. The receptors were gathered from a woman aged 50 to 65 with acute or convalescent COVID-19.

V usage is TRBV5-3 and J usage is TRBJ2-7, with 13 bases that match TRBD2. TRBV5-3 is recorded as an ORF, its role being uncertain. V dropped 0 bases and J dropped 5; count of bases not matched to a gene: 5. This CDR3 comprises 16 residues. CDR3 amino acids: CARSLEGLAGDHEQYF. The CDR3 DNA sequence: TGTGCCAGAAGCTTGGAAGGACTAGCGGGAGACCACGAGCAGTACTTC.

This clone was counted between two and nine times. V usage is TRBV24-1 and J usage is TRBJ1-1; a possible D gene is TRBD1 (5 bases). The germline gives CDR1 KGHDR, CDR2 SFDVKD. V lost 3 bases and J 1 base, leaving 8 bases between the germline ends. The length of the CDR3 is 14 residues. The CDR3 here is CATSDLDRNTEAFF. DNA of the CDR3: TGTGCCACCAGTGATCTTGACAGGAACACTGAAGCTTTCTTT.

The V gene is TRBV5-1, the J gene TRBJ1-2; 10 nucleotides line up with TRBD1. The junction had 8 bases not matched to a gene; V was cut back by 3 bases and J by 3 bases. Per the germline V gene, CDR1 is SGHRS and CDR2 is YFSETQ. The CDR3 loop spans 16 amino acids. This CDR3 is CASSSEGDRGYYGYTF. In DNA form, the CDR3 reads TGCGCCAGCAGCTCGGAGGGGGACAGGGGATACTATGGCTACACCTTC.

The count of this clone is one. This chain joins TRBV19 and TRBJ2-3; D perhaps matches TRBD1 (5 bases). Germline CDR1 is LNHDA and CDR2 is SQIVND (reference sequence). Trimming shortened V by 1 base and J by 7 bases, and 9 bases separated the two germline ends. The CDR3 contains 13 residues. The CDR3 coding sequence is TGTGCCAGTAGTATAGCGAGGACAAATACGCAGTATTTT. Its protein is CASSIARTNTQYF. The whole variable domain, remainder taken from reference TRBV19 and TRBJ2-3, is DGGITQSPKYLFRKEGQNVTLSCEQNLNHDAMYWYRQDPGQGLRLIYYSQIVNDFQKGDIAEGYSVSREKKESFPLTVTSAQKNPTAFYLCASSIARTNTQYFGPGTRLTVL.

The sample holds a few counts of this clone. The chain joins TRBV3-1 (or the pseudogene TRBV3-2) to TRBJ1-1; 7 bases match TRBD1. Germline-derived CDR1 and CDR2 are LGHDT and YNNKEL (reference sequence). This CDR3 contains 14 residues. The junction had 4 bases not matched to a gene; V was cut back by 4 bases and J by 2 bases. CDR3 nucleotide sequence: TGTGCCAGCAGCCGACGACAGGGAAACACTGAAGCTTTCTTT. Its translation is CASSRRQGNTEAFF.

V and J are TRBV7-9 and TRBJ1-2, with TRBD1 matching over 9 bases. The CDR3 spans 14 residues. CDR1 is SEHNR, CDR2 FQNEAQ, per germline (reference sequence). V was pared by 5 bases and J by 8 bases, with 9 bases of the junction left unmatched. The CDR3 spells CASSIRTGDSGYTF. The CDR3 nucleotides read TGTGCCAGCAGCATACGGACAGGGGATAGCGGCTACACCTTC.

The chain uses TRBV19 and TRBJ1-1; tentatively, D is TRBD1 (5 bases). The CDR3 has 15 residues. From germline, CDR1 is LNHDA and CDR2 SQIVND (reference sequence). Trimming cost V 0 bases and J 6 bases, with 14 bases left between them. DNA for the CDR3: TGTGCCAGTAGTATAGATGGGGGGGGTACTGCTGAAGCTTTCTTT. This translates into CASSIDGGGTAEAFF. The full variable domain, completed using reference TRBV19 and TRBJ1-1, is DGGITQSPKYLFRKEGQNVTLSCEQNLNHDAMYWYRQDPGQGLRLIYYSQIVNDFQKGDIAEGYSVSREKKESFPLTVTSAQKNPTAFYLCASSIDGGGTAEAFFGQGTRLTVV.

The V and J genes are TRBV24-1 and TRBJ2-1; TRBD2 agrees at 14 bases. Looked up from germline, CDR1 is KGHDR and CDR2 is SFDVKD. Unmatched junction bases numbered 2, after V lost 4 bases and J lost 1 base. CDR3 length: 17 residues. DNA of the CDR3: TGTGCCACCAGTGACCGACTAGCGGGAGGGTCCTACAATGAGCAGTTCTTC. It yields the protein CATSDRLAGGSYNEQFF.

The V gene is TRBV3-1 (or the pseudogene TRBV3-2), the J gene TRBJ2-1; TRBD2 matches at 11 bases. Germline trimming cut 4 bases from V and 8 bases from J; bases unmatched to any gene: 7. CDR1 LGHDT and CDR2 YNNKEL come from the germline V gene (reference sequence). CDR3 size: 15 residues. CDR3 DNA: TGTGCCAGCAGCCTTCCTAGCGGGGGGATCTATGAGCAGTTCTTC. This sequence encodes CASSLPSGGIYEQFF.

V is TRBV6-1 and J is TRBJ2-1; D possibly corresponds to TRBD2 (6 bases). From germline, CDR1 is MNHNS and CDR2 SASEGT. V was pared by 3 bases and J by 5 bases, with 11 bases between. The CDR3 totals 14 residues. The CDR3 spells CASSDGTVDNEQFF. The DNA of the CDR3 is TGTGCCAGCAGTGATGGGACTGTTGACAATGAGCAGTTCTTC.

The chain couples TRBV6-1 to TRBJ1-1; TRBD1 might be the D (5 bases). The CDR3 consists of 14 residues. V shed 1 base and J shed 0 bases, with 6 bases lying between them. CDR1 and CDR2 from the germline V gene are MNHNS and SASEGT. CDR3 bases: TGTGCCAGCAGTGAAGGGACACTGAACACTGAAGCTTTCTTT. Encoded protein: CASSEGTLNTEAFF.

The chain carries TRBV7-9 and TRBJ2-1; 7 nucleotides line up with TRBD2. The ends lost 3 bases at V and 9 bases at J; junction bases unmatched: 17. Germline-derived CDR1 and CDR2 are SEHNR and FQNEAQ (reference sequence). This CDR3 contains 17 residues. The CDR3 loop is CASSFGGRTIRPSEQFF. The CDR3 DNA reads as TGTGCCAGCAGCTTCGGGGGGAGGACTATCCGACCGAGTGAGCAGTTCTTC.

CDR3 in amino acids: CATSDTRQGAGTGELFF. The CDR3 DNA follows: TGTGCCACCAGTGATACCAGACAGGGGGCAGGCACCGGGGAGCTGTTTTTT. This rearrangement joins TRBV24-1 to TRBJ2-2, with 10 bases fitting TRBD1. CDR1 is KGHDR, CDR2 SFDVKD, per germline. The CDR3 extends over 17 amino acids. V dropped 3 bases and J dropped 4; count of bases not matched to a gene: 7.

The V gene is TRBV3-1 (or the pseudogene TRBV3-2), the J gene TRBJ2-2; maybe TRBD2 (6 bases). The germline V and J ends were trimmed by 0 bases and 6 bases, with 8 bases remaining between them. Germline V lookup: CDR1 LGHDT, CDR2 YNNKEL (reference sequence). CDR3 length: 14 residues. The DNA for the CDR3 is TGTGCCAGCAGCCAAGACGGCGGGGCCGGGGAGCTGTTTTTT. Encoded protein: CASSQDGGAGELFF.

V is TRBV28 and J is TRBJ2-1; 7 positions match TRBD1. The germline gives CDR1 MDHEN, CDR2 SYDVKM. This CDR3 is built from 15 residues. Trimming at V came to 1 base and at J to 6 bases, leaving 6 bases not matched to a gene. CDR3 residues: CASSLSAGGLNEQFF. The CDR3 DNA reads as TGTGCCAGCAGTTTATCTGCAGGGGGTCTCAATGAGCAGTTCTTC.

Only one count was recorded for this clone. The V call is TRBV12-5, the J call TRBJ1-4; 7 bases line up with TRBD1. The germline CDR1 and CDR2 sequences are LGHNT and FRNRAP. This CDR3 comprises 16 residues. Unmatched junction bases numbered 5, after V lost 0 bases and J lost 4 bases. CDR3 coding DNA: TGTGCTAGTGGTTTGGTACTCGGACAGGATAATGAAAAACTGTTTTTT. Translating it yields CASGLVLGQDNEKLFF.

CDR3 loop: CASSSRLRAGRYEQFF. The CDR3 coding sequence is TGTGCCAGCAGCTCCCGGCTCAGGGCGGGACGATATGAGCAGTTCTTC. The chain recombines TRBV3-1 (or the pseudogene TRBV3-2) with TRBJ2-1, with D perhaps TRBD2 (6 bases). CDR1 and CDR2 from the germline V gene are LGHDT and YNNKEL (reference sequence). The CDR3 spans 16 residues. Trimming removed 5 bases from V and 8 bases from J, with 22 bases in between.

The CDR3 DNA is TGTGCCAGCAGTGCGGGGAACACTGAAGCTTTCTTT. It codes for CASSAGNTEAFF. The rearrangement links TRBV28 to TRBJ1-1; D call uncertain. Germline assignment: CDR1 MDHEN and CDR2 SYDVKM. The CDR3 runs 12 residues. The germline V and J ends were trimmed by 5 bases and 1 base, with 5 bases remaining between them.

In DNA, the CDR3 is TGTGCCAGCAGTGAACTGGGGCAGATCAGCTCTGGGGCCAACGTCCTGACTTTC. As protein: CASSELGQISSGANVLTF. The rearrangement links TRBV6-1 to TRBJ2-6, with D possibly matching TRBD1 (5 bases). The length of the CDR3 is 18 residues. CDR1 and CDR2 (germline): MNHNS, SASEGT. Trimming stripped 2 bases from V and 0 bases from J, with 14 bases between.

The rearrangement joins TRBV19 to TRBJ2-7, with 7 bases identical to TRBD1. The CDR3 is 14 amino acids. Germline V gene sequence: CDR1 LNHDA, CDR2 SQIVND (reference sequence). V lost 6 bases to trimming and J lost 4 bases; unmatched junction nucleotides: 9. The CDR3 sequence is CASSPAGGVYEQYF. Here the CDR3 DNA reads TGTGCCAGTAGCCCCGCAGGGGGAGTGTACGAGCAGTACTTC. Full variable domain (rest looked up from reference TRBV19 and TRBJ2-7): DGGITQSPKYLFRKEGQNVTLSCEQNLNHDAMYWYRQDPGQGLRLIYYSQIVNDFQKGDIAEGYSVSREKKESFPLTVTSAQKNPTAFYLCASSPAGGVYEQYFGPGTRLTVT.

This clone was picked up one time. The chain joins TRBV6-2 or TRBV6-3 to TRBJ1-5; D might be TRBD1 (5 bases). The germline CDR1 and CDR2 sequences are MNHEY and SVGEGT. The CDR3 loop spans 11 amino acids. Trimming stripped 5 bases from V and 9 bases from J, with 8 bases between. The CDR3 protein is CASSAGGPQHF. In nucleotides, the CDR3 is TGTGCCAGCAGTGCGGGGGGGCCCCAGCATTTT.

The rearrangement uses TRBV27 and TRBJ2-2; TRBD2 matches 9 bases. Germline V gene data show CDR1 as MNHEY and CDR2 as SMNVEV (reference sequence). The CDR3 covers 15 residues. Unmatched junction bases numbered 6, after V lost 3 bases and J lost 7 bases. CDR3 protein: CASSLRTSVIGELFF. CDR3 coding DNA: TGTGCCAGCAGTTTGAGGACTAGCGTTATCGGGGAGCTGTTTTTT.

V and J are TRBV11-1 and TRBJ1-2; D possibly corresponds to TRBD1 (5 bases). The germline V gene has CDR1 SGHAT and CDR2 FQDESV (reference sequence). Trimming pared 5 bases from V and 7 bases from J, leaving 14 bases between. This CDR3 region has 13 residues. CDR3 loop: CASSRTQGSGYTF. DNA for the CDR3: TGTGCCAGCAGCAGGACCCAGGGATCTGGCTACACCTTC.

V gene TRBV19 combines with J gene TRBJ2-7; D might be TRBD1 (5 bases). Germline V gene lookup returns CDR1 LNHDA and CDR2 SQIVND (reference sequence). The CDR3 extends over 14 amino acids. The ends were cut back, 5 bases at V and 5 bases at J, with 16 bases in the middle. The CDR3, as DNA: TGTGCCAGTAGTGCAACAGGACCTCATGACGAGCAGTACTTC. It is translated as CASSATGPHDEQYF.

The chain uses TRBV15 and TRBJ2-3, with TRBD1 matching 8 bases. The CDR3 spans 16 residues. Germline V gene sequence: CDR1 LNHNV, CDR2 YYDKDF (reference sequence). Trimming cost V 0 bases and J 6 bases; bases outside gene matches: 8. The CDR3 spells CATSRDRTGFGDTQYF. The CDR3 nucleotides are TGTGCCACCAGCAGAGATAGGACAGGGTTTGGGGATACGCAGTATTTT.

CDR3: CASSFSPDRGRQPQHF. The CDR3 DNA reads as TGTGCCAGCAGCTTTAGTCCGGACAGGGGCCGTCAGCCCCAGCATTTT. The rearrangement links TRBV7-9 to TRBJ1-5, with 9 bases fitting TRBD1. V lost 3 bases, J lost 6 bases, and 9 bases stayed unmatched. This CDR3 comprises 16 residues. CDR1 and CDR2 from the germline V gene are SEHNR and FQNEAQ (reference sequence).

The J gene is TRBJ2-3, the V gene TRBV3-1 (or the pseudogene TRBV3-2); the D gene is possibly TRBD1 (7 bases). V was trimmed by 4 bases and J by 2 bases, leaving 19 bases between them. CDR1 and CDR2 (germline): LGHDT, YNNKEL (reference sequence). The CDR3 sequence is 17 residues long. The CDR3 sequence is CASSPGGSGGVTDTQYF. The CDR3 nucleotides read TGTGCCAGCAGCCCAGGGGGAAGCGGAGGGGTCACAGATACGCAGTATTTT.

The V and J genes are TRBV6-5 and TRBJ1-1; no definite D call. V was cut by 7 bases and J by 1 base, with 10 bases left in between. CDR3 size: 13 residues. Germline loops: CDR1 MNHEY, CDR2 SVGAGI. The CDR3 loop is CASTLTGNTEAFF. The CDR3 bases are TGTGCCAGCACCCTGACGGGGAACACTGAAGCTTTCTTT.